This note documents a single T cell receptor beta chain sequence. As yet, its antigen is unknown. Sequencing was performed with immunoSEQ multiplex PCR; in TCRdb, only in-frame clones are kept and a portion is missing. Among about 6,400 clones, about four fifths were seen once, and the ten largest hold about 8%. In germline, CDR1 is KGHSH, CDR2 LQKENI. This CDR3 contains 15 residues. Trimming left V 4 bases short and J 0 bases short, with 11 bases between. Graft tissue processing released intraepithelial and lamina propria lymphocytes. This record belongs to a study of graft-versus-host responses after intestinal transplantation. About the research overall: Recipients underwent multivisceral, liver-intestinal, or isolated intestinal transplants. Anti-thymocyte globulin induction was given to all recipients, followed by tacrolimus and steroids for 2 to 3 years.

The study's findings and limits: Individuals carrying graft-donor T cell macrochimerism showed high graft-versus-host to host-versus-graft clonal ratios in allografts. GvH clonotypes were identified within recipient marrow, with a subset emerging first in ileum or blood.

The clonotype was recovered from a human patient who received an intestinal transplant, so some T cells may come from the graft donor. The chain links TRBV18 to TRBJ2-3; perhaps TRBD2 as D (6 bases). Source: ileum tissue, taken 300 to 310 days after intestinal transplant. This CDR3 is CASSRDSPSTDTQYF. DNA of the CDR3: TGTGCCAGCTCACGGGACTCCCCTAGCACAGATACGCAGTATTTT. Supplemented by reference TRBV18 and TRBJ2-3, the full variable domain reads NAGVMQNPRHLVRRRGQEARLRCSPMKGHSHVYWYRQLPEEGLKFMVYLQKENIIDESGMPKERFSAEFPKEGPSILRIQQVVRGDSAAYFCASSRDSPSTDTQYFGPGTRLTVL.